This T cell receptor beta chain was retrieved from a study of cytomegalovirus exposure and HLA in healthy donors. It was with 60 Vbeta and 13 Jbeta primers that the PCR ran. Clones were sequenced by immunoSEQ multiplex PCR, and TCRdb holds only the in-frame ones, with some missing. The sample lists 100,000 to 120,000 clones; about 80% were seen once. The sequence came from a man aged 40-50 years in good health and CMV-seropositive. Sequencing was performed on PBMCs.

CDR3 nucleotides: TGCGCCAGCAGCCAAGATCGGGCTAGCGGGGGCGTAGATACGCAGTATTTT. Amino acids: CASSQDRASGGVDTQYF. The V call is TRBV4-3, the J call TRBJ2-3, with 10 positions matching TRBD2. V was clipped by 0 bases and J by 5 bases; unmatched bases: 8. CDR1 and CDR2 (germline): LGHNA, YSLEER. This CDR3 region has 17 residues.